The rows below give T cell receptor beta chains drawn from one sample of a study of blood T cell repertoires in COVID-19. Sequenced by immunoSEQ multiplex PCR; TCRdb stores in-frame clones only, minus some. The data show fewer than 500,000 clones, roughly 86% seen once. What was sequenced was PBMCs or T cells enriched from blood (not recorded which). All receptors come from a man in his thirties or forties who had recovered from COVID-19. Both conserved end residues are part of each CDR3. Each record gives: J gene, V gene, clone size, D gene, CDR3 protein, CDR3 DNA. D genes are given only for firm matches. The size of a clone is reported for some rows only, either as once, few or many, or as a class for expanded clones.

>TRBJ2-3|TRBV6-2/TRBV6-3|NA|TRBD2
CASSLGRADTQYF
TGTGCCAGCAGTTTAGGGAGGGCAGATACGCAGTATTTT
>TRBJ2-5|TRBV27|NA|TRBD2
CASSWAGGAEETQYF
TGTGCCAGCAGTTGGGCCGGGGGGGCCGAGGAGACCCAGTACTTC
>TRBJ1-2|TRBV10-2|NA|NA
CASSGQYGYTF
TGCGCCAGCAGTGGGCAGTATGGCTACACCTTC
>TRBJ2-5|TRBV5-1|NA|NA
CASSLALRGGVGETQYF
TGCGCCAGCAGCTTGGCCCTGCGCGGGGGCGTCGGGGAGACCCAGTACTTC
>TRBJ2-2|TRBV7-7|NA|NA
CASSERAGTRKTGELFF
TGTGCCAGCAGCGAGCGAGCCGGGACACGGAAAACCGGGGAGCTGTTTTTT
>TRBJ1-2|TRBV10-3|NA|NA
CAIRARAAVDYGYTF
TGTGCCATCAGGGCGAGGGCAGCGGTAGACTATGGCTACACCTTC
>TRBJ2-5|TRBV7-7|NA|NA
CASSLSQGRETQYF
TGTGCCAGCAGCTTATCGCAGGGGCGAGAGACCCAGTACTTC
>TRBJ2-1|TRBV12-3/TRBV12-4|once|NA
CASRPRAYNEQFF
TGTGCCAGCAGGCCTCGGGCCTACAATGAGCAGTTCTTC
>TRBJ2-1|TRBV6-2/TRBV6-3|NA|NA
CASSYPGTLGGYNEQFF
TGTGCCAGCAGTTACCCGGGGACACTGGGGGGGTACAATGAGCAGTTCTTC
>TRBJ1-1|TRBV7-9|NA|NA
CASSHSEGRAFF
TGTGCCAGCAGCCACAGCGAGGGGAGGGCTTTCTTT
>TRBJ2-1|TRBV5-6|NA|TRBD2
CASRGDYREQFF
TGTGCCAGCAGGGGGGACTACAGGGAGCAGTTCTTC
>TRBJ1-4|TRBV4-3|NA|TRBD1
CASSQNGQGLNEKLFF
TGCGCCAGCAGCCAAAATGGACAGGGCCTAAATGAAAAACTGTTTTTT
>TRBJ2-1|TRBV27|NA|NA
CASSPNLLPRYNEQFF
TGTGCCAGCAGTCCGAACCTACTTCCGCGGTACAATGAGCAGTTCTTC
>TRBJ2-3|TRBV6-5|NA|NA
CASRVEGTDTQYF
TGTGCCAGCAGAGTCGAGGGAACAGATACGCAGTATTTT
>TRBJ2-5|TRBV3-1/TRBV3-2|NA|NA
CASSQRAQGETQYF
TGTGCCAGCAGCCAACGGGCTCAGGGAGAGACCCAGTACTTC
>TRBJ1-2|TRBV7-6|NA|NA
CASSLGPRVDGYTF
TGTGCCAGCAGCTTGGGGCCCAGGGTAGATGGCTACACCTTC
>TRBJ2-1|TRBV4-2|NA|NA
CASSQDVGSAAYNEQFF
TGTGCCAGCAGCCAAGATGTAGGATCTGCGGCCTACAATGAGCAGTTCTTC
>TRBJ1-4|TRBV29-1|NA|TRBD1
CSVSPGQGEKLFF
TGCAGCGTTTCGCCGGGACAGGGTGAAAAACTGTTTTTT
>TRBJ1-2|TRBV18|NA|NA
CASSPDGGRGYTF
TGTGCCAGCTCACCGGACGGGGGGAGGGGCTACACCTTC
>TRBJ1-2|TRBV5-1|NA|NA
CASSLAGKGYTF
TGCGCCAGCAGCTTGGCGGGGAAGGGCTACACCTTC
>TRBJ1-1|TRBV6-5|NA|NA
CASSLQGRSAGEAFF
TGTGCCAGCAGCCTACAGGGCCGCTCAGCCGGTGAAGCTTTCTTT
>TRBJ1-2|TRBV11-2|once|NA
CASSLGTSYGYTF
TGTGCCAGCAGCCTAGGGACAAGCTATGGCTACACCTTC
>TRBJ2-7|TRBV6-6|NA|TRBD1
CASSYLDRAYEQYF
TGTGCCAGCAGTTACTTGGACAGGGCCTACGAGCAGTACTTC
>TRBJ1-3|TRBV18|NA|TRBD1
CASSQGQGGGNTIYF
TGTGCCAGCTCACAGGGACAGGGCGGTGGAAACACCATATATTTT
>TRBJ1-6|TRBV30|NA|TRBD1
CAWSNSGQGLGSPLHF
TGTGCCTGGAGTAATTCGGGACAGGGGCTAGGTTCACCCCTCCACTTT
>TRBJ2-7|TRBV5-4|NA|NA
CASSPLIGYEQYF
TGTGCCAGCAGCCCCCTCATCGGGTACGAGCAGTACTTC
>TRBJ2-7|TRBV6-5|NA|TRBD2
CASRSERERYEQYF
TGTGCCAGCAGATCCGAGCGGGAGCGATACGAGCAGTACTTC
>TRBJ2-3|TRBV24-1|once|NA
CATSEGGTSDTQYF
TGTGCCACCAGTGAGGGGGGGACATCCGATACGCAGTATTTT
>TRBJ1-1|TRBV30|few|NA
CAWSVAGLGTEAFF
TGTGCCTGGAGTGTAGCGGGGTTAGGCACTGAAGCTTTCTTT
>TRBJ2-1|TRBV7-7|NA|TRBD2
CASSAGLAAYNEQFF
TGTGCTAGCAGCGCGGGACTAGCGGCTTACAATGAGCAGTTCTTC
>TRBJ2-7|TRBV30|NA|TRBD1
CASQRDRAEEQYF
TGTGCCTCACAACGGGACAGAGCTGAAGAGCAGTACTTC
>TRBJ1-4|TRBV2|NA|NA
CASRNEGATNEKLFF
TGTGCCAGCAGAAACGAGGGTGCAACTAATGAAAAACTGTTTTTT
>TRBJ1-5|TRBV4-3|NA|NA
CASSQDHGKMDNQPQHF
TGCGCCAGCAGCCAAGATCACGGGAAAATGGACAATCAGCCCCAGCATTTT
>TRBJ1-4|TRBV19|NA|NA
CASSPWTNNEKLFF
TGTGCCAGTAGTCCCTGGACAAATAATGAAAAACTGTTTTTT
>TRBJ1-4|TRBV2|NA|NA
CASSEGTRFEKLFF
TGTGCCAGCAGTGAAGGGACACGGTTTGAAAAACTGTTTTTT
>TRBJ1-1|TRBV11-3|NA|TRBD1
CASSLRSQGMNTEAFF
TGTGCCAGCAGCCTGAGATCACAGGGGATGAACACTGAAGCTTTCTTT
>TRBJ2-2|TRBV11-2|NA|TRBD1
CASSEGQGDTGELFF
TGTGCCAGCAGCGAGGGACAGGGGGACACCGGGGAGCTGTTTTTT
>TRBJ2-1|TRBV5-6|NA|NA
CASSFITASSYNEQFF
TGTGCCAGCAGCTTCATTACGGCTAGTTCCTACAATGAGCAGTTCTTC
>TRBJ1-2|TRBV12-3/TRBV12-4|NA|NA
CASSLSGNYGYTF
TGTGCCAGCAGTCTCTCAGGGAACTATGGCTACACCTTC
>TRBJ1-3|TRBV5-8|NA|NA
CASSYGGSSGNTIYF
TGTGCCAGCAGCTATGGCGGCTCCTCTGGAAACACCATATATTTT
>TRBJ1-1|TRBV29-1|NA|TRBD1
CSARTGMPNTEAFF
TGCAGCGCTCGGACAGGGATGCCTAACACTGAAGCTTTCTTT
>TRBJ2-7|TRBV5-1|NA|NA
CASSPDSGWDEQYF
TGCGCCAGCAGCCCTGACAGTGGTTGGGACGAGCAGTACTTC
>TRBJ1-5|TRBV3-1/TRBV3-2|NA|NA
CASSQEGGDNQPQHF
TGTGCCAGCAGCCAAGAGGGGGGTGACAATCAGCCCCAGCATTTT
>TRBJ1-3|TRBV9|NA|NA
CASSVTQGKTPIYF
TGTGCCAGCAGCGTAACACAGGGTAAAACGCCCATATATTTT
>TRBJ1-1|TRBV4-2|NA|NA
CASSQLTLNTEAFF
TGTGCCAGCAGCCAACTGACTTTGAACACTGAAGCTTTCTTT
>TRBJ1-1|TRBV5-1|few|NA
CASSLDPGEAFF
TGCGCCAGCAGCTTGGATCCAGGGGAAGCTTTCTTT
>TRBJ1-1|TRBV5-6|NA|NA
CASSRRAQNTEAFF
TGTGCCAGCAGCCGGAGGGCCCAGAACACTGAAGCTTTCTTT
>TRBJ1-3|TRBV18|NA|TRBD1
CASSPIGQVDSGNTIYF
TGTGCCAGCTCACCGATCGGACAGGTCGACTCTGGAAACACCATATATTTT
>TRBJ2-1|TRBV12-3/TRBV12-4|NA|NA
CASSLWHGAVFF
TGTGCCAGCAGTTTATGGCATGGCGCGGTGTTCTTC
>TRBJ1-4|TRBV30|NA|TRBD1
CAWNRGPTNEKLFF
TGTGCCTGGAATAGGGGGCCCACTAATGAAAAACTGTTTTTT
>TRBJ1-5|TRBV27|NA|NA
CASSPEASRPQHF
TGTGCCAGCAGCCCCGAGGCATCCAGGCCCCAGCATTTT
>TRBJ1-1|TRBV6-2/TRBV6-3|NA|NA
CASSYSRRVTEAFF
TGTGCCAGCAGTTACTCGAGACGGGTGACTGAAGCTTTCTTT
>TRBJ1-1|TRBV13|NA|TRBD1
CASSRTGSNEAFF
TGTGCCAGCAGCCGGACAGGGTCTAATGAAGCTTTCTTT
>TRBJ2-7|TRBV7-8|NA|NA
CASSFSGSAEQYF
TGTGCCAGCAGCTTCTCAGGGTCTGCCGAGCAGTACTTC
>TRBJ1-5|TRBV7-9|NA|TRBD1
CASSLFGGQTNNQPQHF
TGTGCCAGCAGCTTATTCGGGGGACAGACAAATAATCAGCCCCAGCATTTT
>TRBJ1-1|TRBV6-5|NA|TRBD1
CASSRDSNTEAFF
TGTGCCAGCAGCCGGGACAGTAACACTGAAGCTTTCTTT
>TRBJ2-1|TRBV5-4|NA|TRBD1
CASSPGTGRTYNEQFF
TGTGCCAGCAGCCCCGGGACAGGGCGAACCTACAATGAGCAGTTCTTC
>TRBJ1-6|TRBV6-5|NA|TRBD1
CATTGGRVNSPLHF
TGTGCCACGACAGGGGGGCGCGTTAATTCACCCCTCCACTTT